This T cell receptor (beta chain) was documented in a study of T cells in women clearing cervical HPV infection. About the study: Case blood drawn at lesion detection; control blood after infection cleared. Cases' blood sampling followed lesion detection by median approximately 150 days (90 to 200).

Study-level points and caveats: Associations may precede or follow infection; HPV-specific or memory T cells were not isolated. Richness plus V gene abundances separated cases from controls with AUC 0.8 to 0.85.

Trimming took 6 bases from V and 0 from J; bases not matched to a gene: 7. CDR3 size: 15 residues. Clones were read by immunoSEQ multiplex PCR, and TCRdb kept only the in-frame ones, dropping some. Its listing shows some 16,000 clones. Comment on this clone: What it binds is not known. From the germline J gene comes the end of the CDR3, since the read stops 3 residues before it.

The chain recombines TRBV12-3 or TRBV12-4 with TRBJ1-1; TRBD1 aligns across 7 bases. Sequencing was carried out using blood buffy coat. This TCR derives from a woman between 18 and 70 years old with a cervical HPV16 infection that either progressed to CIN3+ or cleared (not recorded which). CDR3 amino acids: CASRADRSMNTEAFF. CDR3 DNA, as far as it was read: TGTGCCAGCAGGGCGGACAGGAGTATGAACACTGAA.